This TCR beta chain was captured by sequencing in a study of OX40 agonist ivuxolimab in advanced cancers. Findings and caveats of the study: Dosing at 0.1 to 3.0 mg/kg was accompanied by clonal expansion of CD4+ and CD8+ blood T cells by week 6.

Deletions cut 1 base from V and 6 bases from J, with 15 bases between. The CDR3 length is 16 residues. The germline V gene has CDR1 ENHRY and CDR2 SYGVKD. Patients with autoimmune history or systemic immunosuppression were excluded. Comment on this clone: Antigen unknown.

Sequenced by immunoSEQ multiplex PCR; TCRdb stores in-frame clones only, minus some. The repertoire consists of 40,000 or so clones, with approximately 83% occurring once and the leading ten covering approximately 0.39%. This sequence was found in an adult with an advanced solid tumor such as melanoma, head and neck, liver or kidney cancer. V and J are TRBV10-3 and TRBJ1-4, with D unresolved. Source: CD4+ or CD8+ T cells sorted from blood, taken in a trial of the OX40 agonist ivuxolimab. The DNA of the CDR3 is TGTGCCATCAGTGAGTACTTTGGTGGCCGAGATGAAAAACTGTTTTTT. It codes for CAISEYFGGRDEKLFF.